These 15 T cell receptor beta chains originate from one sample sequenced in a study of tumor-infiltrating lymphocytes in primary liver carcinoma. The blood RNA (from unsorted whole blood) was obtained, and germline DNA was also extracted. Making TCR beta cDNA involved approximately 0.5 ug total RNA and a constant-region primer. Three nested multiplex PCR rounds, a slightly modified ARM-PCR, produced the libraries for TCR beta. Forward primers for TRBV1-TRBV30 and a C-beta reverse primer served the first two PCR rounds, at about 9 cycles each. TCRdb used MiXCR to reprocess the multiplex PCR reads, holding one entry per CDR3 protein. The sample lists about 330,000 distinct CDR3 sequences, 65% seen once, with roughly 6% in the top ten. The sequenced sample was peripheral blood. The receptors derive from a man aged 35 to 55 with primary liver carcinoma and hepatitis B virus infection.

Note on this clonotype: Just one base apart from a much larger clone, this may be a read error. This chain uses TRBV4-2 with TRBJ2-2; D is undetermined. This CDR3 spans 15 amino acids. The germline CDR1 and CDR2 sequences are LGHNA and YNFKEQ. The chain's CDR3 is CAGSLEEANTGELFF. The DNA for the CDR3 is TGTGCCGGCAGCCTTGAGGAAGCGAACACCGGGGAGCTGTTTTTT.

This clonotype turned up a few times. This rearrangement joins TRBV4-1 to TRBJ2-4, with 8 bases that match TRBD1. V dropped 0 bases and J dropped 8; count of bases not matched to a gene: 6. The CDR3 length is 15 residues. In germline, CDR1 is MGHRA, CDR2 YSYEKL. Written as DNA, the CDR3 is TGCGCCAGCAGCCAAGACCCAGGGGGCATGGACATTCAGTACTTC. This gives the protein CASSQDPGGMDIQYF.

About this clonotype itself: The conserved final phenylalanine or tryptophan is absent from the CDR3, which likely points to a read error. The chain uses TRBV6-4 and TRBJ2-1; D is undetermined. Germline V gene data show CDR1 as MRHNA and CDR2 as SNTAGT. V gave up 3 bases and J gave up 7 bases, with 13 bases separating them. The CDR3 runs to 14 residues. The CDR3 loop is CASSENEVENEQFL. The CDR3, as DNA: TGTGCCAGCAGTGAAAACGAAGTGGAGAATGAGCAGTTCCTC.

For this clonotype: Being one base from a much bigger clone, this may be a read error. The chain is built from TRBV12-3 or TRBV12-4 and TRBJ1-2, with a tentative D call TRBD1 (6 bases). The CDR3 runs 13 residues. The DNA of the CDR3 is TGTGCCAGCAGTTTCGGACAGATCTATGGCTACGCCTTC. Residues: CASSFGQIYGYAF.

Worth noting for this clonotype: One end of the junction varies from germline; a read error may be responsible. This rearrangement joins TRBV11-2 to TRBJ2-2, with D maybe TRBD2 (6 bases). The CDR3 has 17 amino acids. Germline V gene data show CDR1 as SGHAT and CDR2 as FQNNGV. The CDR3 region has the DNA TGTGCCAGCGGCCCCCCCGGAGGGTGTTTGTACACCGGGGACCTGTTTTTT. Translating it yields CASGPPGGCLYTGDLFF.

On this clonotype itself: Given a much more abundant clone one base away, this may be a read error. The CDR3 region is CASVSNQGMNAEAFF. The CDR3 DNA is TGTGCCAGCGTATCAAACCAAGGCATGAACGCTGAAGCTTTCTTT. The chain joins TRBV6-5 to TRBJ1-1; D gene ambiguous. In germline, CDR1 is MNHEY, CDR2 SVGAGI. The length of the CDR3 is 15 residues.

With regard to this clonotype: Sequence at one end of the junction differs from germline and may be a read error. This chain uses TRBV2 with TRBJ2-2; 9 nucleotides match TRBD2. CDR1 and CDR2 from the germline V gene are SNHLY and FYNNEI. This CDR3 is 15 amino acids long. As DNA, the CDR3 is TGTGCCAACAGTAAGAGCGGGAGGAACACCGGGGAGCTGTCTTTT. Its protein product is CANSKSGRNTGELSF.

Note on this clonotype: A much larger clone lies a single base off, so this may be a read error. This CDR3 is CASSFGDTDTQYF. The CDR3 bases are TGTGCCAGCAGCTTCGGGGACACAGATACGCAGTATTTT. The rearrangement links TRBV5-6 to TRBJ2-3; a weak D match, TRBD2 (5 bases). Germline CDR1 is SGHDT and CDR2 is YYEEEE. Trimming left V 2 bases short and J 2 bases short, with 6 bases between. The CDR3 sequence is 13 residues long.

The chain employs TRBV6-1 and TRBJ1-1; no reliable D call. The germline V and J ends were trimmed by 4 bases and 1 base, with 7 bases remaining between them. The germline gives CDR1 MNHNS, CDR2 SASEGT. This CDR3 is built from 13 residues. The CDR3 coding sequence is TGTGCCAGCAGTGGTAAACAGAACACTGAAGCTTTCTTT. Its protein is CASSGKQNTEAFF.

The V and J genes are TRBV7-9 and TRBJ2-7, with D unclear. Between the trimmed V and J ends, which lost 5 bases and 2 bases, there was a span of 10 bases. In germline, CDR1 is SEHNR, CDR2 FQNEAQ (reference sequence). The CDR3 runs to 13 residues. The CDR3 nucleotides read TGTGCCAGCAGCCCCCCGTCTGCCTACGAGCAGTACTTC. It encodes CASSPPSAYEQYF.

This clonotype was found many times. This chain connects TRBV6-2 or TRBV6-3 to TRBJ1-1; D is undetermined. Trimming took off 7 bases at V and 1 base at J, with 13 bases between the two ends. The germline V gene has CDR1 MNHEY and CDR2 SVGEGT. The CDR3 spans 14 residues. In DNA form, the CDR3 reads TGTGCCAGCATCTCCTCACTTAGGAACACTGAAGCTTTCTTT. Amino acid sequence: CASISSLRNTEAFF.

This clonotype was found a few times. At one end, the junction sequence differs from germline, possibly due to a read error. The DNA for the CDR3 is TGCAGCTTTGAATCGTCTAGGGGGACAGATACGCAGTATTTT. This translates into CSFESSRGTDTQYF. This chain links TRBV29-1 with TRBJ2-3; D is possibly TRBD1 (6 bases). The CDR3 runs 14 residues. The germline V gene has CDR1 SQVTM and CDR2 ANQGSEA.

This clonotype appeared many times. The chain joins TRBV6-6 to TRBJ2-7; 10 positions match TRBD1. The V segment lost 2 bases and the J segment 2 bases; nucleotides outside the gene matches: 6. Germline V lookup: CDR1 MNHNY, CDR2 SVGAGI (reference sequence). The CDR3 spans 16 residues. CDR3 region: CASSYTRDRGPYEQYF. CDR3 bases: TGTGCCAGCAGTTACACCCGGGACAGGGGACCCTACGAGCAGTACTTC.

The chain carries TRBV5-1 and TRBJ2-3; D is ambiguous. V was trimmed by 2 bases and J by 4 bases, leaving 11 bases between them. Per germline, CDR1 SGHRS and CDR2 YFSETQ. The CDR3 extends over 14 amino acids. CDR3 coding DNA: TGCGCCAGCAGCTTAGGAGCGAAAGCAGATACGCAGTATTTT. It yields the protein CASSLGAKADTQYF.

Remarks on this clonotype: A much larger clonotype is one base distant, so this may be a read error. The V call is TRBV10-3, the J call TRBJ2-5; 8 nucleotides align to TRBD1. This CDR3 has 14 residues. V was pared by 4 bases and J by 5 bases, with 6 bases of the junction left unmatched. Looked up from germline, CDR1 is ENHRY and CDR2 is SYGVKD. Here the CDR3 reads CAISGQGAWETQYF. The CDR3 nucleotides are TGTGCCATCAGTGGCCAGGGGGCGTGGGAGACCCAGTACTTC.